This TCR beta chain was sequenced in a study of patients and donors after allogeneic stem cell transplantation. MiXCR, run by TCRdb on the RT-PCR reads, gives a single entry per CDR3 protein. The data hold 200,000 to 250,000 distinct CDR3 sequences, with around 40% observed a single time. This clonotype was picked up a small number of times. The sequencing sample was made of blood, either unsorted or a sorted T cell fraction (not recorded which). The sequence was obtained from a human donor who was either an allogeneic HSCT recipient or a stem cell or donor lymphocyte infusion donor (not recorded which). It is not recorded whose cells these are; they may come from a transplant donor.

CDR3 amino acids: CASSLGLAGNYEQYF. CDR3 nucleotide sequence: TGCGCCAGCAGCCTGGGACTAGCGGGTAACTACGAGCAGTACTTC. This chain connects TRBV5-1 to TRBJ2-7; TRBD2 matches at 12 bases. J was trimmed by 3 bases and V by 4 bases; bases with no gene match: 5. The CDR3 loop spans 15 amino acids. Germline V CDR1 and CDR2: SGHRS, YFSETQ.